Detailed here is one T cell receptor (beta chain). Its cognate antigen has yet to be identified. No base qualities exist here, and no much larger clone lies one base off it. The data stem from a study of blood T cell repertoires in COVID-19 (dated by TCRdb to the early 2020s). Describing the broader study: Samples covering the acute and convalescent phases of COVID-19 were provided by collaborators in the United States, Italy and Spain. A freely available public database, intended as a resource for researchers studying the immune response to SARS-CoV-2, is where the repertoires were released. The dataset comprised deeply sampled blood TCRbeta repertoires from subjects exposed to, actively infected with, or recovered from COVID-19. Where available, HLA class I and class II types were obtained from metadata supplied by the sample provider rather than from assay-based typing. The samples were drawn from the first 160 participants of the ongoing ImmuneRACE study and from roughly 1,300 subjects provided by 6 global collaborators. Nearly every sample came with metadata listing a de-identified subject ID, COVID-19 status, age in years and sex. The prospective study material was composed of cDNA or gDNA derived from T cells, B-cell-depleted T cells, or PBMCs. What the research found in general, with its limitations: Clinical and demographic metadata were provided uncurated, with the amount varying by source and participant.

The immunoSEQ Assay, a bias-controlled multiplex PCR, was used to amplify TCRbeta CDR3 regions from genomic DNA. The authors' analysis ran thus. The number of nucleated cells in each sample was estimated by amplification of reference gene primers within the assay. Sequence reads were collapsed and filtered to measure the absolute abundance of every unique TCRbeta CDR3 rearrangement. Productive Simpson clonality was computed per sample as the square root of Simpson's diversity index over productive rearrangements. This immuneACCESS table, as held by TCRdb, lists in-frame sequences with V and J called but not all clones. Of the missing ones, under half trace to an unresolved V gene in checked studies; the others have no known cause. The DNA gave D and trimming, while V, J and clone size come from that table. The sample table lists some 250,000 clones, approximately 80% of them with a count of one. Over 2.5% of the sample comes from the top ten.

CDR1 and CDR2 are read off the germline V gene (reference sequence) as GTSNPN and SVGIG. The CDR3 sequence holds 15 residues, the cysteine and phenylalanine included. Only CDR3 DNA is held: 45 bases, read in frame from base 1. Trimming accounts for 2 bases at V and 3 bases at J, while the number of junction bases matched to no gene is 7. Each collaborating institution followed its own protocols to collect whole blood in K2EDTA tubes. Collaborator samples were shipped for TCRbeta analysis as frozen whole blood, isolated PBMCs, or DNA extracted from either sample type. The sample was peripheral blood. This clonotype was obtained from a woman in her sixties or seventies with active or convalescent COVID-19. Rearrangement joined TRBV30 to TRBJ1-1; 9 middle bases align to TRBD1. The CDR3 reads as follows: CAWSPGTGLDTEAFF. The DNA sequence reads TGTGCCTGGAGTCCCGGGACAGGGTTGGACACTGAAGCTTTCTTT.